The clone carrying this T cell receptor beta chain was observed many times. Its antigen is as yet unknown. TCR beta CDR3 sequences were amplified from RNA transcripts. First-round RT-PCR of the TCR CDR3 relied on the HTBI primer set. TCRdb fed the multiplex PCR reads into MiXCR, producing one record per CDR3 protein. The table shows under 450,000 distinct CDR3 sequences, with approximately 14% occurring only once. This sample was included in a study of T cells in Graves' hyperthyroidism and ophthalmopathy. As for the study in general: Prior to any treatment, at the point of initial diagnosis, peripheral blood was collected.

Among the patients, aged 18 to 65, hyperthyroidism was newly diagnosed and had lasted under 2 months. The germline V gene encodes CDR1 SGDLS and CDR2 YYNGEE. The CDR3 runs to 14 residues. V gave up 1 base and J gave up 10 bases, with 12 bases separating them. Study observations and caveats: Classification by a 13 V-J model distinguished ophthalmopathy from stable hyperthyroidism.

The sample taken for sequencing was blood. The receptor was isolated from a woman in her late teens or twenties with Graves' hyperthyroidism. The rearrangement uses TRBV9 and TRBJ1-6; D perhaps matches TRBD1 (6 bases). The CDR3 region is CASSVQTGNSPLHF. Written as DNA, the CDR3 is TGTGCCAGCAGCGTACAAACAGGGAACTCACCCCTCCACTTT. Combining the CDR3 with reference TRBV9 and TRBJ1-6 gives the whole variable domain DSGVTQTPKHLITATGQRVTLRCSPRSGDLSVYWYQQSLDQGLQFLIQYYNGEERAKGNILERFSAQQFPDLHSELNLSSLELGDSALYFCASSVQTGNSPLHFGNGTRLTVT.